These 24 T cell receptor beta chains share one sample of origin, sequenced in a study of beta chain features in type 1 diabetes. Study-level points and caveats: Patients with Type 1 diabetes showed moderately but significantly shorter TCRB CDR3s in all four CD4+ subsets.

Expressed TCRB transcripts got sequenced, as all isolated RNA was reverse transcribed. The table came from immunoSEQ multiplex PCR; TCRdb's copy has only in-frame clones and leaves some out. The table has approximately 170,000 clones, 6.5% to 9.5% seen once. Their antigens are not known. The source material was central memory CD4+ T cells from blood. These receptors all come from a woman between 40 and 55 years old with type 1 diabetes.

This clone came up a few times. The V and J genes are TRBV5-4 and TRBJ2-1, with TRBD1 matching 9 bases. V was clipped by 0 bases and J by 2 bases; unmatched bases: 6. In germline, CDR1 is SGHNT, CDR2 YYREEE (reference sequence). This CDR3 comprises 17 residues. CDR3 residues: CASSLGGQGSAYNEQFF. CDR3 coding DNA: TGTGCCAGCAGCTTGGGGGGACAGGGTAGCGCCTACAATGAGCAGTTCTTC. The variable domain in full, with the rest retrieved from reference TRBV5-4 and TRBJ2-1, is ETGVTQSPTHLIKTRGQQVTLRCSSQSGHNTVSWYQQALGQGPQFIFQYYREEENGRGNFPPRFSGLQFPNYSSELNVNALELDDSALYLCASSLGGQGSAYNEQFFGPGTRLTVL.

The CDR3 DNA reads TGTGCCAGCAGTGAAGCGCTCGGAGGGTCGCGCGGCTACACCTTC. Residues: CASSEALGGSRGYTF. V usage is TRBV2 and J usage is TRBJ1-2; no clear D. Trimming took 0 bases from V and 8 from J, leaving 16 bases between them. CDR1 SNHLY and CDR2 FYNNEI come from the germline V gene. CDR3 length: 15 amino acids. Using reference TRBV2 and TRBJ1-2 for the parts outside the CDR3, the full variable domain is EPEVTQTPSHQVTQMGQEVILRCVPISNHLYFYWYRQILGQKVEFLVSFYNNEISEKSEIFDDQFSVERPDGSNFTLKIRSTKLEDSAMYFCASSEALGGSRGYTFGSGTRLTVV.

The V call is TRBV7-3, the J call TRBJ2-2; 12 bases agree with TRBD1. The CDR3 loop spans 16 amino acids. CDR1 is SGHTA and CDR2 is FQGTGA in the germline V gene. The V segment lost 6 bases and the J segment 5 bases; nucleotides outside the gene matches: 7. The CDR3 bases are TGTGCCAGCAGAATCGGGACAGGGGGCGAGACCGGGGAGCTGTTTTTT. The encoded protein is CASRIGTGGETGELFF.

The chain links TRBV25-1 to TRBJ1-5; D is ambiguous. Germline V lookup: CDR1 MGHDK, CDR2 SYGVNS. The V end was cut by 1 base, the J end by 6 bases, with 4 bases between. The CDR3 has 12 residues. The CDR3 nucleotides are TGTGCCAGCAGTGAATCGGGTCAGCCCCAGCATTTT. Residues: CASSESGQPQHF.

This clone has more than one count but fewer than ten. The V and J genes are TRBV7-3 and TRBJ1-1, with a tentative D call TRBD1 (5 bases). This CDR3 is 11 amino acids long. V was trimmed by 5 bases and J by 10 bases, leaving 11 bases between them. CDR1 is SGHTA, CDR2 FQGTGA, per germline. The CDR3 DNA reads as TGTGCCAGCAGCCGAGGGGAGGTAGCTTTCTTT. Translated, it gives CASSRGEVAFF.

The V call is TRBV28, the J call TRBJ1-5, with 7 bases matching TRBD1. CDR1 MDHEN and CDR2 SYDVKM come from the germline V gene. V lost 5 bases and J lost 5; bases outside the gene matches: 3. This CDR3 region has 13 residues. The CDR3 sequence: CASSRDSDQPQHF. The CDR3 region has the DNA TGTGCCAGCAGTCGGGACAGCGATCAGCCCCAGCATTTT.

V is TRBV7-2 and J is TRBJ2-7, with D perhaps matching TRBD1 (6 bases). From germline, CDR1 is SGHTA and CDR2 FQGNSA. The CDR3 covers 13 residues. V lost 5 bases, J lost 6 bases, and 14 bases lay in between. CDR3 loop: CASSGSRGGEQYF. The CDR3 region has the DNA TGTGCCAGCAGCGGCTCAAGAGGGGGCGAGCAGTACTTC.

The chain carries TRBV11-2 and TRBJ2-5; 10 bases line up with TRBD1. Germline V CDR1 and CDR2: SGHAT, FQNNGV. The trim removed 1 base at V and 7 bases at J, leaving 9 bases unmatched. This CDR3 spans 16 amino acids. This CDR3 reads CASSLGWDRGRGTQYF. CDR3 sequence (DNA): TGTGCCAGCAGCTTAGGTTGGGACAGGGGAAGAGGGACCCAGTACTTC.

This clone was seen only a few times. V is TRBV28 and J is TRBJ1-1, with D possibly matching TRBD1 (5 bases). Germline V gene data show CDR1 as MDHEN and CDR2 as SYDVKM. The CDR3 is made up of 15 amino acids. Trimming removed 9 bases from V and 1 base from J, with 18 bases in between. The CDR3 DNA reads TGTGCCAGTACCTCCGGGGGAGAGGGGAACACTGAAGCTTTCTTT. Its protein product is CASTSGGEGNTEAFF.

The CDR3 coding sequence is TGTGCCAGCAGCCCCGGGACTAGCGGGAGCAATGAGCAGTTCTTC. Translation: CASSPGTSGSNEQFF. V and J are TRBV11-3 and TRBJ2-1, with 14 nucleotides matching TRBD2. This CDR3 has 15 amino acids. The germline V gene encodes CDR1 SGHNT and CDR2 YENEEA. V lost 5 bases to trimming and J lost 6 bases; unmatched junction nucleotides: 3.

This clone was counted a few times. The chain combines TRBV7-2 with TRBJ2-5; 10 positions match TRBD1. The CDR3 runs 15 residues. Germline CDR1 reads SGHTA; CDR2 reads FQGNSA. J lost 5 bases, V lost 3 bases, and 6 bases had no gene match. CDR3 sequence (DNA): TGTGCCAGCAGCTTGCAGACAGGGGGCAGGGAGACCCAGTACTTC. It specifies CASSLQTGGRETQYF.

CDR3 in DNA: TGTGCCAGCAGCTTGGACAACCGCCGTTCGAACACCGGGGAGCTGTTTTTT. Protein: CASSLDNRRSNTGELFF. The V call is TRBV7-2, the J call TRBJ2-2, with a weak D call TRBD1 (5 bases). Between the trimmed V and J ends, which lost 3 bases and 0 bases, there was a span of 14 bases. Per the germline V gene, CDR1 is SGHTA and CDR2 is FQGNSA. The CDR3 is 17 residues long.

In regard to this clone: A much larger clone lies one base from this, so it may be a read error. Different DNA sequences within this sample yield the same CDR3. The genes are TRBV2 and TRBJ2-2; a possible D gene is TRBD1 (7 bases). V gave up 5 bases and J gave up 1 base, with 11 bases separating them. Germline CDR1 and CDR2: SNHLY and FYNNEI. The CDR3 totals 15 residues. CDR3 protein: CASSRQGGNTGELFF. CDR3 bases: TGTGCCAGCAGTCGACAGGGAGGGAACACCGGGGAGCTGTTTTTT. The full variable domain, rest sourced from reference TRBV2 and TRBJ2-2, is EPEVTQTPSHQVTQMGQEVILRCVPISNHLYFYWYRQILGQKVEFLVSFYNNEISEKSEIFDDQFSVERPDGSNFTLKIRSTKLEDSAMYFCASSRQGGNTGELFFGEGSRLTVL.

The J gene is TRBJ1-4, the V gene TRBV7-2; no clear D. Germline lookup yields CDR1 SGHTA and CDR2 FQGNSA. V was shortened by 1 base and J by 0 bases, with 6 bases between the two germline ends. This CDR3 comprises 15 residues. CDR3 in amino acids: CASSLGGSTNEKLFF. CDR3 DNA sequence: TGTGCCAGCAGCTTAGGCGGGTCAACTAATGAAAAACTGTTTTTT.

This clone was recorded a few times. The CDR3 reads CASSLEASGSIEQFF. The DNA of the CDR3 is TGTGCCAGCAGCTTAGAAGCTAGCGGGAGCATTGAGCAGTTCTTC. This chain connects TRBV7-6 to TRBJ2-1, with TRBD2 matching over 10 bases. The germline V gene encodes CDR1 SGHVS and CDR2 FNYEAQ. The CDR3 consists of 15 residues. Unmatched junction bases numbered 6, after V lost 1 base and J lost 9 bases.

A few counts support this clone. V and J are TRBV2 and TRBJ1-1; 8 bases match TRBD1. The CDR3 is 14 residues long. V was clipped by 4 bases and J by 1 base; unmatched bases: 2. From germline, CDR1 is SNHLY and CDR2 FYNNEI. The CDR3 is CASSATGANTEAFF. DNA of the CDR3: TGTGCCAGCAGTGCGACAGGGGCGAACACTGAAGCTTTCTTT.

This clone occurred a few times. The chain carries TRBV5-1 and TRBJ2-1; D is perhaps TRBD2 (6 bases). Germline-derived CDR1 and CDR2 are SGHRS and YFSETQ. There are 14 residues in the CDR3. V was shortened by 0 bases and J by 5 bases, with 9 bases between the two germline ends. DNA for the CDR3: TGCGCCAGCAGCTTGGCCGGGACTGACAATGAGCAGTTCTTC. Translated, it gives CASSLAGTDNEQFF.

The chain uses TRBV27 and TRBJ1-2; D call uncertain. With 6 bases removed from V and 7 bases from J, the gap between germline ends came to 15 bases. CDR3 length: 13 amino acids. Germline V gives CDR1 MNHEY, CDR2 SMNVEV (reference sequence). The CDR3 reads CASSDAGEPGYTF. Here the CDR3 DNA reads TGTGCCAGCAGCGACGCCGGGGAGCCTGGCTACACCTTC.

This clone has just a few counts. The rearrangement links TRBV5-6 to TRBJ2-5; TRBD1 aligns across 7 bases. The CDR3 is made up of 13 amino acids. The junction had 5 bases not matched to a gene; V was cut back by 3 bases and J by 6 bases. Per the germline V gene, CDR1 is SGHDT and CDR2 is YYEEEE. The CDR3 reads CASSSTTGQTQYF. The DNA for the CDR3 is TGTGCCAGCAGCTCCACGACAGGGCAGACCCAGTACTTC.

This clone has just a few counts. This sequence joins TRBV28 and TRBJ1-2; D ambiguous. Germline V CDR1 and CDR2: MDHEN, SYDVKM. Trimming removed 5 bases at V and 4 bases at J, with 20 bases between. The CDR3 contains 16 residues. Written as DNA, the CDR3 is TGTGCCAGCAGTAATAGTTTACTAACAACTCGCTATGGCTACACCTTC. Its translation: CASSNSLLTTRYGYTF.

This clone has a handful of counts. The chain uses TRBV19 and TRBJ1-1, with no clear D. V was clipped by 7 bases and J by 6 bases, with 9 bases between them. The CDR3 runs 11 residues. Germline V lookup: CDR1 LNHDA, CDR2 SQIVND (reference sequence). The CDR3 sequence: CASIRSSEAFF. CDR3 DNA sequence: TGTGCCAGTATACGGAGTTCTGAAGCTTTCTTT.

This clone was seen more than once but under ten times. The chain combines TRBV25-1 with TRBJ2-2, with TRBD2 identical over 12 bases. This CDR3 contains 14 residues. The germline V gene encodes CDR1 MGHDK and CDR2 SYGVNS. Germline trimming cut 6 bases from V and 7 bases from J; bases unmatched to any gene: 3. The CDR3 sequence is CASRTSGRGGELFF. DNA for the CDR3: TGTGCCAGCAGGACTAGCGGGAGAGGCGGGGAGCTGTTTTTT.

This clone came up many times. The chain joins TRBV7-2 to TRBJ2-1, with 8 bases that match TRBD2. Per germline, CDR1 SGHTA and CDR2 FQGNSA. The CDR3 contains 15 residues. V lost 3 bases and J lost 6; bases outside the gene matches: 7. CDR3 coding DNA: TGTGCCAGCAGCTTCCCACGAGCGGGGGTCAATGAGCAGTTCTTC. Amino acids: CASSFPRAGVNEQFF.

The chain joins TRBV20-1 to TRBJ1-5, with D hard to call. Trimming removed 1 base at V and 6 bases at J, with 4 bases between. Germline CDR1 DFQATT, CDR2 SNEGSKA (reference sequence). The length of the CDR3 is 11 residues. The CDR3 region has the DNA TGCAGTGCTAGAGCGGGTCAGCCCCAGCATTTT. Translating gives CSARAGQPQHF.